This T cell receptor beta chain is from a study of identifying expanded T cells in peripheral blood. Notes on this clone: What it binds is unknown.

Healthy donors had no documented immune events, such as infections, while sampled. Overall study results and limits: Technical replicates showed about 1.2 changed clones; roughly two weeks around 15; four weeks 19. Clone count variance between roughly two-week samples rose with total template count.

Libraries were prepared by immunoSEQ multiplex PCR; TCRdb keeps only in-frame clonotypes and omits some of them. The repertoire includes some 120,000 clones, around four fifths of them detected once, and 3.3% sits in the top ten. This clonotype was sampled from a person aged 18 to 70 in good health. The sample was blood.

The CDR3 nucleotides read TGTGCCAGCAGCTCCCCGGGACTAGCAAACACCGGGGAGCTGTTTTTT. Amino acids: CASSSPGLANTGELFF. This sequence joins TRBV7-2 and TRBJ2-2; 9 nucleotides line up with TRBD2. The germline V gene has CDR1 SGHTA and CDR2 FQGNSA. The CDR3 covers 16 residues. Unmatched junction bases numbered 5, after V lost 4 bases and J lost 2 bases.